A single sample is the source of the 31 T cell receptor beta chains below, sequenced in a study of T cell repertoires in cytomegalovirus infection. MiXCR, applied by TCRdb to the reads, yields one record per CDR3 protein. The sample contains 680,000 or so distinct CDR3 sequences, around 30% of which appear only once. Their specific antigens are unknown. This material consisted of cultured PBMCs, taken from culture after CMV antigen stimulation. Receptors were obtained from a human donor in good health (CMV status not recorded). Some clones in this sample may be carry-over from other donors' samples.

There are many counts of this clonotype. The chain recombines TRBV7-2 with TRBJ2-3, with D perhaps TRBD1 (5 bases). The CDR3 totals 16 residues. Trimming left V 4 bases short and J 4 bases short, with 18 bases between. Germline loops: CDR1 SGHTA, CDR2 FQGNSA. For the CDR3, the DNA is TGTGCCAGCAGCTACCCACAGGTCCCACCGCCAGATACGCAGTATTTT. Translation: CASSYPQVPPPDTQYF.

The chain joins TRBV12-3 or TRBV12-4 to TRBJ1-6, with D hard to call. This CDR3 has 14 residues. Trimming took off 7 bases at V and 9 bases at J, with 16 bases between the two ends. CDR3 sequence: CASTRVGLGSPLHF. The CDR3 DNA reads TGTGCCAGCACCCGAGTGGGGTTAGGTTCACCCCTCCACTTT.

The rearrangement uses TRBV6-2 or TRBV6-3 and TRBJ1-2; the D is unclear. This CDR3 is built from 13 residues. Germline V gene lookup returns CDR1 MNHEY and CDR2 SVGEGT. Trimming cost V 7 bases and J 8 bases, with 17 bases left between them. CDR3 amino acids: CASNPGWLVGYTF. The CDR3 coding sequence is TGTGCCAGCAACCCGGGGTGGCTGGTGGGCTACACCTTC.

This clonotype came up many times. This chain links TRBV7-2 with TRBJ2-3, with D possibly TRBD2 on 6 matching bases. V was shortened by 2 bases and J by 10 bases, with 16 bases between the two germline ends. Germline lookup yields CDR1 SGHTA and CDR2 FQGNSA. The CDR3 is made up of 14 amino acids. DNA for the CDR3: TGTGCCAGCAGCTTATACGGGAGTGGGCTATCGCAGTATTTT. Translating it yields CASSLYGSGLSQYF.

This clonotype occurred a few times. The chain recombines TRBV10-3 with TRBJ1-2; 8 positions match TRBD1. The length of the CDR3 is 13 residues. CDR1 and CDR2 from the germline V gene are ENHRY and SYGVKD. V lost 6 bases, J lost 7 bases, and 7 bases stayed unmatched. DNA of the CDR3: TGTGCCATCAGCTTACGGACAGGGTTTGGCTACACCTTC. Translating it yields CAISLRTGFGYTF.

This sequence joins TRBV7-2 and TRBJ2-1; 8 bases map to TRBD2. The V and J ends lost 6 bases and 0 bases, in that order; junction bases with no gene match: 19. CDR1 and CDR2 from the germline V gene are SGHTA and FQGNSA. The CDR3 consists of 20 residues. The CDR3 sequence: CASSRDPQNERGSSYNEQFF. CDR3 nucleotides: TGTGCCAGCAGTCGAGACCCGCAGAATGAGCGGGGGAGCTCCTACAATGAGCAGTTCTTC.

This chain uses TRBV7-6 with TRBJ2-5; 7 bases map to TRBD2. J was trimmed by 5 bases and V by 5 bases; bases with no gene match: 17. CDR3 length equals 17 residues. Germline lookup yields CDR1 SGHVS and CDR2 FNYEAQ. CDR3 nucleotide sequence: TGTGCCAGCAGCCCCTCTCGGATGGGCAGGGAGGGGGAGACCCAGTACTTC. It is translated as CASSPSRMGREGETQYF. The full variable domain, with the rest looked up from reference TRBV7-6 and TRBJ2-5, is GAGVSQSPRYKVTKRGQDVALRCDPISGHVSLYWYRQALGQGPEFLTYFNYEAQQDKSGLPNDRFSAERPEGSISTLTIQRTEQRDSAMYRCASSPSRMGREGETQYFGPGTRLLVL.

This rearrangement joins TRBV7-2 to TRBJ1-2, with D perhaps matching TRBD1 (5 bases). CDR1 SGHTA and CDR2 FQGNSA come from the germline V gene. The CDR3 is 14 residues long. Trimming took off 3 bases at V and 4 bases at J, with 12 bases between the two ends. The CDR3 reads CASSFVKGPYGYTF. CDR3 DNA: TGTGCCAGCAGCTTCGTTAAGGGGCCCTATGGCTACACCTTC.

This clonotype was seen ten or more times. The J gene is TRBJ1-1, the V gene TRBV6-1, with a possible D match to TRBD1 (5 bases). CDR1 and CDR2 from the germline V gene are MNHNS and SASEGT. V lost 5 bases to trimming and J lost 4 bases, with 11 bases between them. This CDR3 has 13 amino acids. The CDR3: CASSYGGSTEAFF. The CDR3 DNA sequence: TGTGCCAGCAGTTACGGGGGGAGCACTGAAGCTTTCTTT.

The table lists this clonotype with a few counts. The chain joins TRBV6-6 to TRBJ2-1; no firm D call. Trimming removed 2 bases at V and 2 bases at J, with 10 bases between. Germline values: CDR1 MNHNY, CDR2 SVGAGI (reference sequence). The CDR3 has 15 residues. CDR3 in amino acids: CASSYLSSTYNEQFF. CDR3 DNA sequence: TGTGCCAGCAGTTACCTGTCGAGCACCTACAATGAGCAGTTCTTC.

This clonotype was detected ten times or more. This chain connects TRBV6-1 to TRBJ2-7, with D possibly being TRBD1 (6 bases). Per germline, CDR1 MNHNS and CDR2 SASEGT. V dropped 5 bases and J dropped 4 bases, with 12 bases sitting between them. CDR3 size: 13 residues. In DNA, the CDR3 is TGTGCCAGCAGTCCGCCGGGACAATACGAGCAGTACTTC. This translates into CASSPPGQYEQYF.

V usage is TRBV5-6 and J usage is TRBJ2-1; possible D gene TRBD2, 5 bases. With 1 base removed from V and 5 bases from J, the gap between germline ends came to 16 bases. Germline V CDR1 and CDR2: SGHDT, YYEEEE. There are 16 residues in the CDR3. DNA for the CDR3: TGTGCCAGCAGCTTGATCACCGCTCGGGGAGACAATGAGCAGTTCTTC. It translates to CASSLITARGDNEQFF.

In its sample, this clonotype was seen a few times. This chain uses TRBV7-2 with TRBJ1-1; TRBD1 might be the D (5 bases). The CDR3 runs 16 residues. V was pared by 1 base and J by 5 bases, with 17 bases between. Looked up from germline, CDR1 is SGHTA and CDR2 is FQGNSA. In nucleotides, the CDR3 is TGTGCCAGCAGCTTAGTCGCCATGGGGGGTGAGACTGAAGCTTTCTTT. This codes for CASSLVAMGGETEAFF.

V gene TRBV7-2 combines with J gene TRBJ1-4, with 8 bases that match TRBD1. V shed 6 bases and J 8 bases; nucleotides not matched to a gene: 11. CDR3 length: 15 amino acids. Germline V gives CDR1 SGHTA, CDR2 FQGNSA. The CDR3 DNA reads TGTGCCAGCAGACCAGGGGGCGCCGGGTACGAAAAACTGTTTTTT. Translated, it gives CASRPGGAGYEKLFF.

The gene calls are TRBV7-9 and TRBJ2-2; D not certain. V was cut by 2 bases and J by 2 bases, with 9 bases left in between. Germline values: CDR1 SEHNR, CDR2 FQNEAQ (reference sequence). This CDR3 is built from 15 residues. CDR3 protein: CASSLRSANTGELFF. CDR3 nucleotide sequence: TGTGCCAGCAGCTTAAGGTCAGCAAACACCGGGGAGCTGTTTTTT.

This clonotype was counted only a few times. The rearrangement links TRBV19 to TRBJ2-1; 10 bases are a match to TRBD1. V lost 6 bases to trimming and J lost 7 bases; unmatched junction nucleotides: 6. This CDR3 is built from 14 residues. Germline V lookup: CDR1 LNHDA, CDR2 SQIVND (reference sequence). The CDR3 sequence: CASSLGTGENEQFF. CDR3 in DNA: TGTGCCAGTAGCCTAGGGACAGGGGAAAATGAGCAGTTCTTC.

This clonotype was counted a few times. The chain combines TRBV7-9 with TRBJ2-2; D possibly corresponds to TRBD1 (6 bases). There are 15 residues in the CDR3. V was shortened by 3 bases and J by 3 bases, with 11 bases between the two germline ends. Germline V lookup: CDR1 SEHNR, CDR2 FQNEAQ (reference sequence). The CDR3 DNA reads TGTGCCAGCAGCTTGTGGACAGATTACACCGGGGAGCTGTTTTTT. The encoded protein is CASSLWTDYTGELFF.

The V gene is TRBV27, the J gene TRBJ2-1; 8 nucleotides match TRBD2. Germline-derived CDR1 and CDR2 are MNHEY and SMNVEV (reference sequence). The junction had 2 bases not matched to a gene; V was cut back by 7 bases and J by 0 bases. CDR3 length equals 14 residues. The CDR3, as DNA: TGTGCCAGCACCAGCGGGAGCTCCTACAATGAGCAGTTCTTC. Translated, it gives CASTSGSSYNEQFF.

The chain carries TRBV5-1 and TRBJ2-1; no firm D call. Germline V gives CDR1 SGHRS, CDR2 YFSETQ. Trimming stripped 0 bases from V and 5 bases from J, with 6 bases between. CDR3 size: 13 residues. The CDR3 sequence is CASSLAYNNEQFF. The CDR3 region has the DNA TGCGCCAGCAGCTTGGCATACAACAATGAGCAGTTCTTC.

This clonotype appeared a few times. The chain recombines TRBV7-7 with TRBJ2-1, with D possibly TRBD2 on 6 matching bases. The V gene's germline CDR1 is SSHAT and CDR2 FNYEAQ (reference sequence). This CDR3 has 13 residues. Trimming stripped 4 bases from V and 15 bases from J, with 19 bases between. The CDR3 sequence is CASSSHRAGPAFF. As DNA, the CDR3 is TGTGCCAGCAGCTCCCACCGGGCGGGACCCGCGTTCTTC.

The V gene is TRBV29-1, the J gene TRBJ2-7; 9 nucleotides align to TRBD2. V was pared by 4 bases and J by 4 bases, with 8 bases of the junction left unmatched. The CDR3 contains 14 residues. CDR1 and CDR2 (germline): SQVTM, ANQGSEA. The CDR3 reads CSVAPASGMYEQYF. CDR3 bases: TGCAGCGTTGCACCGGCTAGCGGGATGTACGAGCAGTACTTC.

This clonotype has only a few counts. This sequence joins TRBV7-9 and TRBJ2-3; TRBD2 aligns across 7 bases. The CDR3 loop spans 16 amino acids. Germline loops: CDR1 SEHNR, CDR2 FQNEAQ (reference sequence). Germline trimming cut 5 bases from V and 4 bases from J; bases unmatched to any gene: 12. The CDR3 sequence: CASSPPLAGDSDTQYF. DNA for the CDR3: TGTGCCAGCAGCCCTCCCTTGGCGGGAGACTCAGATACGCAGTATTTT.

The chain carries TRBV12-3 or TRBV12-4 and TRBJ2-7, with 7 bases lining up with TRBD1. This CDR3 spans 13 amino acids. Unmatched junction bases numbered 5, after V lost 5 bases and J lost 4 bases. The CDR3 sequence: CASSQGEYYEQYF. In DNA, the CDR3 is TGTGCCAGCAGTCAGGGGGAATATTACGAGCAGTACTTC.

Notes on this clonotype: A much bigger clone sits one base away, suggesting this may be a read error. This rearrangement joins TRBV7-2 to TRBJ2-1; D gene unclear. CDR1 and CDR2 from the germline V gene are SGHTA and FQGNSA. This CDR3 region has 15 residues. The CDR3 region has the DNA TGTGCCAGCAGCCCGGCCGGCCGGGCCTACAATGAGCAGTTATTC. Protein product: CASSPAGRAYNEQLF.

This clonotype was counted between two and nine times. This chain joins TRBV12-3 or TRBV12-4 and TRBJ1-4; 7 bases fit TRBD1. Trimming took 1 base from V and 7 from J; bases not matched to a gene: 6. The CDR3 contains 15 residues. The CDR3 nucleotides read TGTGCCAGCAGTTTAGACAGGGGTCGTACTGAAAAACTGTTTTTT. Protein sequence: CASSLDRGRTEKLFF.

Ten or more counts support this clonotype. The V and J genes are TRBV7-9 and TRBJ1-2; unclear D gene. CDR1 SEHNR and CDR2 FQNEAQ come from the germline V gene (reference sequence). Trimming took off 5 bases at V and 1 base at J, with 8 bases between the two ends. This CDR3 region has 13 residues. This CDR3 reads CASSQRHNYGYTF. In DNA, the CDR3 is TGTGCCAGCAGCCAAAGACATAACTATGGCTACACCTTC.

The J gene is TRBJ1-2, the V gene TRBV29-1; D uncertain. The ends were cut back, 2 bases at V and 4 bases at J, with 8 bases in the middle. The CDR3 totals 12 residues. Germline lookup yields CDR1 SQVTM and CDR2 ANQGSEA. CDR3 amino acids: CSVERVSYGYTF. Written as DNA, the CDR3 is TGCAGCGTTGAAAGGGTTAGCTATGGCTACACCTTC.

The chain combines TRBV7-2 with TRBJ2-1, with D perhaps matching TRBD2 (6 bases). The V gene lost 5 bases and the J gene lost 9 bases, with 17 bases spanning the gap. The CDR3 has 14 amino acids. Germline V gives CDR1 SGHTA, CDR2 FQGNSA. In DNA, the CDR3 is TGTGCCAGCAGCGGCGGAGGGTGGGTGGGTGAGCAGTTCTTC. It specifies CASSGGGWVGEQFF.

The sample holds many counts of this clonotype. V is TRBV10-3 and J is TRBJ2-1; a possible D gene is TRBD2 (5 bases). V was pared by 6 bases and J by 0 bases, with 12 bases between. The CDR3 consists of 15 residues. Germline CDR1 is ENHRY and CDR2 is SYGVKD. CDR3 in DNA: TGTGCCATCAGAGCACATACTAGCTCCTACAATGAGCAGTTCTTC. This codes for CAIRAHTSSYNEQFF.

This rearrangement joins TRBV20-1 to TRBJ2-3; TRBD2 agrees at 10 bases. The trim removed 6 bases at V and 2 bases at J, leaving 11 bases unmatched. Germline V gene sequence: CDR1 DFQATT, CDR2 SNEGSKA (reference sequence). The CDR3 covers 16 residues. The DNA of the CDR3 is TGCAGTGCCCTAGGGGCTAGCGGGGGCCTCACAGATACGCAGTATTTT. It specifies CSALGASGGLTDTQYF.

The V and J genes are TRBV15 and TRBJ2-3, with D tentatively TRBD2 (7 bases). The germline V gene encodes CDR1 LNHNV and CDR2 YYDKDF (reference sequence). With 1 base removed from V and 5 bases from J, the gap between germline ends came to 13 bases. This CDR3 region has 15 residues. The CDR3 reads CATSRGGGARDTQYF. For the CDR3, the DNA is TGTGCCACCAGCAGAGGGGGGGGGGCGAGAGATACGCAGTATTTT.